The 16 T cell receptor beta chains listed next were all sequenced from one sample in a study of T cell repertoires in ileal Crohn's disease. The time point was: inflamed ileum from the surgical specimen. This table comes from immunoSEQ multiplex PCR, and its TCRdb copy is limited to in-frame clones, with some not included. The repertoire holds some 16,000 clones, with roughly 90% as singletons. Sequenced: ileal tissue. The receptors derive from an adult with Crohn's disease.

The chain recombines TRBV9 with TRBJ2-5; tentatively, D is TRBD1 or TRBD2 (5 bases each). Trimming stripped 4 bases from V and 3 bases from J, with 10 bases between. The CDR3 has 13 amino acids. The germline gives CDR1 SGDLS, CDR2 YYNGEE. The CDR3 DNA sequence: TGTGCCAGCAGCTACGGGGCTAAAGAGACCCAGTACTTC. Residues: CASSYGAKETQYF.

The chain has TRBV10-3 and TRBJ1-5, with a weak D call TRBD1 (6 bases). The V and J ends lost 6 bases and 5 bases respectively, with 14 bases between them. This CDR3 contains 14 residues. CDR1 and CDR2 from the germline V gene are ENHRY and SYGVKD. CDR3 coding DNA: TGTGCCATCAGCCCCGGGACAAATTATCAGCCCCAGCATTTT. Amino acid sequence: CAISPGTNYQPQHF.

The chain joins TRBV10-2 to TRBJ1-6; 9 nucleotides match TRBD1. The CDR3 is 13 amino acids. Germline-derived CDR1 and CDR2 are WSHSY and SAAADI. V lost 11 bases to trimming and J lost 7 bases; unmatched junction nucleotides: 6. The CDR3 DNA reads as TGCGCCGGGAGGACAGGGGAGAATTCACCCCTCCACTTT. This gives the protein CAGRTGENSPLHF.

The chain recombines TRBV9 with TRBJ2-7, with a tentative D call TRBD1 (5 bases). V shed 7 bases and J shed 7 bases, with 18 bases lying between them. Germline-derived CDR1 and CDR2 are SGDLS and YYNGEE. The CDR3 is made up of 13 amino acids. The CDR3 loop is CASGSQGLGEQYF. For the CDR3, the DNA is TGTGCCAGCGGCTCGCAGGGATTAGGGGAGCAGTACTTC.

This rearrangement joins TRBV10-3 to TRBJ2-5; TRBD1 matches at 8 bases. There are 15 residues in the CDR3. CDR1 and CDR2 (germline): ENHRY, SYGVKD. The junction had 9 bases not matched to a gene; V was cut back by 4 bases and J by 5 bases. The CDR3 sequence is CAISGPGGEVETQYF. The CDR3 region has the DNA TGTGCCATCAGTGGTCCAGGGGGCGAAGTGGAGACCCAGTACTTC.

This chain uses TRBV28 with TRBJ1-1; D is possibly TRBD1 (5 bases). V lost 2 bases, J lost 4 bases, and 14 bases lay in between. The CDR3 runs to 15 residues. The germline gives CDR1 MDHEN, CDR2 SYDVKM. Here the CDR3 DNA reads TGTGCCAGCAGTTTAGCGGGGCAAGTTTTCACTGAAGCTTTCTTT. Protein: CASSLAGQVFTEAFF.

This sequence joins TRBV6-1 and TRBJ2-1, with 11 bases fitting TRBD1. The J segment lost 5 bases and the V segment lost 4 bases, leaving 10 bases of the junction unmatched. The V gene's germline CDR1 is MNHNS and CDR2 SASEGT. The CDR3 consists of 17 residues. The CDR3 spells CASSGGSGTGGNNEQFF. The CDR3 DNA sequence: TGTGCCAGCAGTGGAGGGAGCGGGACAGGGGGGAACAATGAGCAGTTCTTC.

This clone has only one observation. The V gene is TRBV28, the J gene TRBJ2-1, with TRBD1 matching over 7 bases. V lost 5 bases and J lost 2; bases outside the gene matches: 12. CDR1 is MDHEN, CDR2 SYDVKM, per germline. The CDR3 extends over 17 amino acids. CDR3: CASSLTGVARTYNEQFF. In DNA, the CDR3 is TGTGCCAGCAGTCTTACAGGGGTTGCCCGTACCTACAATGAGCAGTTCTTC. The full variable domain, completed using reference TRBV28 and TRBJ2-1, is DVKVTQSSRYLVKRTGEKVFLECVQDMDHENMFWYRQDPGLGLRLIYFSYDVKMKEKGDIPEGYSVSREKKERFSLILESASTNQTSMYLCASSLTGVARTYNEQFFGPGTRLTVL.

The chain joins TRBV4-1 to TRBJ2-4; D is ambiguous. The CDR3 is 16 residues long. Per germline, CDR1 MGHRA and CDR2 YSYEKL. Trimming took 1 base from V and 2 from J, leaving 12 bases between them. The CDR3 region has the DNA TGCGCCAGCAGCCAAGGTTGGCAGGCGACCAAAAACATTCAGTACTTC. This codes for CASSQGWQATKNIQYF.

V gene TRBV21-1 combines with J gene TRBJ1-3. TRBV21-1 counts as a pseudogene. The CDR3 loop spans 16 amino acids. The CDR3 DNA follows: TGTGCCACCGCAAAGACACAGCGAAGCTCTGGAAACACCATATATTTT. Its translation is CATAKTQRSSGNTIYF.

Here the CDR3 reads CASSNTLTGLGNEQFF. The CDR3 DNA reads TGCGCCAGCAGCAACACATTGACAGGGTTAGGCAATGAGCAGTTCTTC. This rearrangement joins TRBV5-1 to TRBJ2-1, with 7 bases lining up with TRBD1. This CDR3 comprises 16 residues. Germline trimming cut 4 bases from V and 6 bases from J; bases unmatched to any gene: 13. Germline values: CDR1 SGHRS, CDR2 YFSETQ.

The V call is TRBV28, the J call TRBJ1-5; tentatively, D is TRBD1 (5 bases). With 7 bases removed from V and 5 bases from J, the gap between germline ends came to 30 bases. Per the germline V gene, CDR1 is MDHEN and CDR2 is SYDVKM. This CDR3 region has 19 residues. Written as DNA, the CDR3 is TGTGCCAGCAAAATCCCTCGCAGTCGGGCCGTCCGGGGCCATCAGCCCCAGCATTTT. It codes for CASKIPRSRAVRGHQPQHF.

This chain uses TRBV30 with TRBJ1-2; D perhaps matches TRBD1 (5 bases). This CDR3 has 15 amino acids. The germline V gene encodes CDR1 GTSNPN and CDR2 SVGIG (reference sequence). V shed 2 bases and J shed 3 bases, with 16 bases lying between them. CDR3 sequence reads: CAWSSTGPAYYGYTF. In DNA, the CDR3 is TGTGCCTGGAGTTCCACGGGACCGGCCTACTATGGCTACACCTTC.

This rearrangement joins TRBV6-1 to TRBJ1-1; D is perhaps TRBD1 (5 bases). The germline V gene encodes CDR1 MNHNS and CDR2 SASEGT. V lost 8 bases to trimming and J lost 5 bases, with 18 bases between them. This CDR3 region has 14 residues. The CDR3 is CASGPPGVPTEAFF. The DNA for the CDR3 is TGTGCCAGCGGCCCACCGGGGGTTCCAACTGAAGCTTTCTTT.

This clone was counted a single time. The V call is TRBV5-4, the J call TRBJ2-7; 14 bases fit TRBD2. The CDR3 consists of 18 residues. Losses at the gene ends were 0 bases for V and 0 bases for J; bases not matched to a gene: 5. From germline, CDR1 is SGHNT and CDR2 YYREEE (reference sequence). The CDR3 reads CASSLGGLAGGHSYEQYF. The CDR3, as DNA: TGTGCCAGCAGCTTGGGCGGACTAGCGGGGGGCCACTCCTACGAGCAGTACTTC. The entire variable domain, with the rest obtained from reference TRBV5-4 and TRBJ2-7, is as follows: ETGVTQSPTHLIKTRGQQVTLRCSSQSGHNTVSWYQQALGQGPQFIFQYYREEENGRGNFPPRFSGLQFPNYSSELNVNALELDDSALYLCASSLGGLAGGHSYEQYFGPGTRLTVT.

This sequence joins TRBV29-1 and TRBJ2-3; possible D gene TRBD1, 5 bases. This CDR3 has 16 amino acids. Trimming shortened V by 0 bases and J by 1 base, and 14 bases separated the two germline ends. CDR1 is SQVTM, CDR2 ANQGSEA, per germline. The CDR3 reads CSVEDPWGRGTDTQYF. As DNA, the CDR3 is TGCAGCGTTGAAGACCCCTGGGGCAGGGGCACAGATACGCAGTATTTT.